Shown below are 20 T cell receptor beta chains from a single sample sequenced in a study of cytomegalovirus exposure and HLA in healthy donors. The PCR ran on 60 Vbeta and 13 Jbeta primers. Method: immunoSEQ multiplex PCR; TCRdb's copy keeps in-frame clones and lacks some. The sample has approximately 140,000 clones, around 79% seen once; the top ten hold approximately 0.9%. Sequenced material: PBMCs. All receptors come from a man between 18 and 29 years old in good health and CMV-seronegative.

This chain uses TRBV13 with TRBJ1-2; no reliable D call. Germline V lookup: CDR1 PRHDT, CDR2 FYEKMQ (reference sequence). Between the trimmed V and J ends, which lost 3 bases and 3 bases, there was a span of 14 bases. The CDR3 runs to 15 residues. The CDR3 region has the DNA TGTGCCAGCAGCTTTTCAGCGCAATCGGACTATGGCTACACCTTC. This sequence encodes CASSFSAQSDYGYTF.

CDR3 loop: CASSASGGRTDTQYF. The CDR3 DNA follows: TGTGCCAGCAGTGCATCGGGGGGGAGGACAGATACGCAGTATTTT. The rearrangement joins TRBV9 to TRBJ2-3, with TRBD2 identical over 8 bases. The CDR3 is made up of 15 amino acids. V shed 5 bases, J shed 3 bases, and the junction held 8 bases outside the gene matches. In germline, CDR1 is SGDLS, CDR2 YYNGEE.

The chain combines TRBV2 with TRBJ1-5; possible D gene TRBD1, 5 bases. Germline loops: CDR1 SNHLY, CDR2 FYNNEI. The CDR3 is 13 residues long. V lost 5 bases and J lost 6, with 11 bases in between. Here the CDR3 DNA reads TGTGCCAGCAGTCCCGCAGGGATTCAGCCCCAGCATTTT. Translating gives CASSPAGIQPQHF.

The J gene is TRBJ2-7, the V gene TRBV15; maybe TRBD1 (5 bases). Trimming removed 1 base from V and 6 bases from J, with 10 bases in between. The CDR3 is 13 residues long. CDR1 and CDR2 (germline): LNHNV, YYDKDF (reference sequence). CDR3 loop: CATSRVQGGEQYF. The DNA for the CDR3 is TGTGCCACCAGCAGAGTCCAGGGTGGCGAGCAGTACTTC.

The J gene is TRBJ1-1, the V gene TRBV7-2; tentatively, D is TRBD1 (5 bases). In germline, CDR1 is SGHTA, CDR2 FQGNSA. V lost 1 base and J 7 bases, leaving 10 bases between the germline ends. The length of the CDR3 is 13 residues. The CDR3 region is CASSLVQGGEAFF. For the CDR3, the DNA is TGTGCCAGCAGCTTAGTCCAGGGAGGTGAAGCTTTCTTT.

DNA for the CDR3: TGTGCCTGGAGTGGCCTGGCCAAGCAGTTCTTC. Residues: CAWSGLAKQFF. The chain combines TRBV30 with TRBJ2-1, with unresolved D. The germline V gene has CDR1 GTSNPN and CDR2 SVGIG (reference sequence). Trimming pared 1 base from V and 11 bases from J, leaving 9 bases between. The CDR3 is 11 residues long.

This clone was found once. V usage is TRBV9 and J usage is TRBJ1-2; the match to TRBD1 covers 10 bases. Germline V gene data show CDR1 as SGDLS and CDR2 as YYNGEE. V trimming: 4 bases; J trimming: 8 bases; junction bases outside the gene matches: 8. This CDR3 has 14 residues. The CDR3 DNA sequence: TGTGCCAGCAGCCTCGGGGGACAGGGGCACGGCTACACCTTC. This codes for CASSLGGQGHGYTF.

The CDR3 is CATSRNQGDETQYF. CDR3 DNA sequence: TGTGCCACCAGCAGAAATCAGGGGGACGAGACCCAGTACTTC. The rearrangement joins TRBV15 to TRBJ2-5; 7 nucleotides agree with TRBD1. The CDR3 runs to 14 residues. J was trimmed by 5 bases and V by 2 bases; bases with no gene match: 5. The germline gives CDR1 LNHNV, CDR2 YYDKDF (reference sequence). The whole variable domain, filled in from reference TRBV15 and TRBJ2-5, reads DAMVIQNPRYQVTQFGKPVTLSCSQTLNHNVMYWYQQKSSQAPKLLFHYYDKDFNNEADTPDNFQSRRPNTSFCFLDIRSPGLGDTAMYLCATSRNQGDETQYFGPGTRLLVL.

The rearrangement joins TRBV11-2 to TRBJ2-3; 7 nucleotides align to TRBD1. This CDR3 spans 12 amino acids. CDR1 is SGHAT and CDR2 is FQNNGV in the germline V gene. V was clipped by 5 bases and J by 8 bases; unmatched bases: 4. In DNA form, the CDR3 reads TGTGCCAGCAGCCCGACAGGGACTACGCAGTATTTT. Protein: CASSPTGTTQYF.

DNA of the CDR3: TGTGCCAGCAGCCTCATCGACCGGGACACTGAAGCTTTCTTT. This codes for CASSLIDRDTEAFF. This chain joins TRBV9 and TRBJ1-1; no clear D gene. Trimming removed 4 bases at V and 3 bases at J, with 13 bases between. Germline CDR1 is SGDLS and CDR2 is YYNGEE. The CDR3 loop spans 14 amino acids.

This chain links TRBV2 with TRBJ1-3; D gene ambiguous. V was shortened by 1 base and J by 4 bases, with 11 bases between the two germline ends. The germline gives CDR1 SNHLY, CDR2 FYNNEI. CDR3 size: 15 residues. In DNA, the CDR3 is TGTGCCAGCAGTGAAGACTGGTCGGGAGGAAACACCATATATTTT. This encodes CASSEDWSGGNTIYF.

This chain joins TRBV19 and TRBJ2-7, with D possibly TRBD1 on 5 matching bases. Germline V gives CDR1 LNHDA, CDR2 SQIVND (reference sequence). V shed 5 bases and J shed 4 bases, with 12 bases lying between them. The CDR3 extends over 13 amino acids. In nucleotides, the CDR3 is TGTGCCAGTAGTTCAGGGCCGTGGTACGAGCAGTACTTC. Residues: CASSSGPWYEQYF.

This chain joins TRBV7-9 and TRBJ1-5, with D perhaps TRBD1 (6 bases). The CDR3 has 13 amino acids. Germline V gives CDR1 SEHNR, CDR2 FQNEAQ (reference sequence). The ends were cut back, 5 bases at V and 6 bases at J, with 11 bases in the middle. The CDR3 sequence: CASSPDSGQPQHF. The DNA for the CDR3 is TGTGCCAGCAGCCCGGACAGCGGTCAGCCCCAGCATTTT.

The rearrangement uses TRBV4-3 and TRBJ1-6, with D maybe TRBD1 (6 bases). This CDR3 has 15 residues. V dropped 1 base and J dropped 10 bases, with 14 bases sitting between them. Germline CDR1 LGHNA, CDR2 YSLEER. CDR3 in amino acids: CASSQGRAGASPLHF. The CDR3 DNA reads TGCGCCAGCAGCCAAGGAAGGGCAGGGGCCTCACCCCTCCACTTT.

The chain has TRBV18 and TRBJ2-6; 7 bases line up with TRBD1. Germline values: CDR1 KGHSH, CDR2 LQKENI. The CDR3 has 18 amino acids. The J segment lost 0 bases and the V segment lost 5 bases, leaving 10 bases of the junction unmatched. CDR3 amino acids: CASSNLQGLNSGANVLTF. The DNA for the CDR3 is TGTGCCAGCTCAAACCTACAGGGGCTCAACTCTGGGGCCAACGTCCTGACTTTC.

The chain joins TRBV6-5 to TRBJ2-7; maybe TRBD2 (5 bases). The CDR3 runs 14 residues. V lost 7 bases to trimming and J lost 5 bases, with 18 bases between them. The germline gives CDR1 MNHEY, CDR2 SVGAGI. The chain's CDR3 is CASIAGPGGHEQYF. The CDR3 region has the DNA TGTGCCAGCATCGCCGGACCAGGCGGGCACGAGCAGTACTTC.

With regard to this clone: The same CDR3 arises from other DNA sequences in this sample as well. The rearrangement joins TRBV7-9 to TRBJ1-1, with a tentative D call TRBD1 (5 bases). V was cut by 3 bases and J by 4 bases, with 12 bases left in between. This CDR3 comprises 14 residues. The germline V gene has CDR1 SEHNR and CDR2 FQNEAQ (reference sequence). The CDR3 protein is CASSFRQSGTEAFF. The DNA of the CDR3 is TGTGCCAGCAGCTTTCGACAGTCAGGCACTGAAGCTTTCTTT.

The chain has TRBV21-1 and TRBJ1-2; the D call in the table, TRBD1, was not verified against the DNA. TRBV21-1 is a known pseudogene. The CDR3 contains 18 residues. CDR3 nucleotide sequence: TGTGCCAGCAGCAAAGAGGTCAGCCAGGACAGGGTCCGGGGTGGCTACACCTTC. It is translated as CASSKEVSQDRVRGGYTF.

The chain recombines TRBV6-1 with TRBJ1-6, with 7 bases that match TRBD1. The junction had 7 bases not matched to a gene; V was cut back by 7 bases and J by 7 bases. The length of the CDR3 is 14 residues. Germline-derived CDR1 and CDR2 are MNHNS and SASEGT. The DNA for the CDR3 is TGTGCCAGCATCAAGGGGGCAGACAATTCACCCCTCCACTTT. It yields the protein CASIKGADNSPLHF.

As concerns this clone: Since the CDR3 does not end with the conserved phenylalanine or tryptophan, this likely comes from a read error. This rearrangement joins TRBV5-6 to TRBJ1-2; no definite D call. The CDR3 has 15 amino acids. Trimming took off 4 bases at V and 1 base at J, with 14 bases between the two ends. Per germline, CDR1 SGHDT and CDR2 YYEEEE. In nucleotides, the CDR3 is TGTGCCAGCAGCCGGGTCCGCACCGTTAACTATGGCTACACCCTC. Its protein is CASSRVRTVNYGYTL.